The rows below give T cell receptor beta chains drawn from one sample of a study of blood T cell repertoires in COVID-19. TCRdb's copy holds only in-frame clones and misses some; the assay was immunoSEQ multiplex PCR. Of nearly 15,000 clones listed, 65% to 85% are singletons. The sample taken for sequencing was peripheral blood. The receptors were gathered from a human donor in a cohort sampled during active COVID-19. CDR3s include the opening cysteine and the closing phenylalanine or tryptophan. Each record gives: D gene, clone size, J gene, V gene, CDR3 DNA, CDR3 protein. D genes are given only for firm matches. Size values are once, few and many counts, or a class for expanded clones, and some rows have none.

>NA|few|TRBJ2-1|TRBV27
TGTGCCAGCAGCCCCTTCGTAGCAGGGAACTCCTACAATGAGCAGTTCTTC
CASSPFVAGNSYNEQFF
>NA|NA|TRBJ1-6|TRBV3-1/TRBV3-2
TGTGCCAGCAGCCAAATTGCCAGGGGAAATTCACCCCTCCACTTT
CASSQIARGNSPLHF
>NA|NA|TRBJ1-5|TRBV27
TGTGCCAGCAGTATGTCTCGGGGGGGCAATCAGCCCCAGCATTTT
CASSMSRGGNQPQHF
>TRBD1|NA|TRBJ2-2|TRBV5-1
TGCGCCAGCAGAAACCTCGGGACAGATAACACCGGGGAGCTGTTTTTT
CASRNLGTDNTGELFF
>NA|few|TRBJ2-2|TRBV10-1
TGCGCCAGCTCTATGTCGGTTTCCGCGAACACCGGGGAGCTGTTTTTT
CASSMSVSANTGELFF
>NA|NA|TRBJ2-6|TRBV2
TGTGCCAGCAGTGGGGCCTTCTCTGGGGCCAACGTCCTGACTTTC
CASSGAFSGANVLTF
>NA|NA|TRBJ2-1|TRBV7-6
TGTGCCAGCAGCTCCTCGGACCGGGGGTCCTACAATGAGCAGTTCTTC
CASSSSDRGSYNEQFF
>TRBD1|NA|TRBJ2-2|TRBV29-1
TGCAGCGCTCAGGGGGCGAGGGCCGGGGAGCTGTTTTTT
CSAQGARAGELFF
>NA|NA|TRBJ2-7|TRBV19
TGTGCCAGTAGGAGGGAGGACCCGATCGACGAGCAGTACTTC
CASRREDPIDEQYF
>NA|NA|TRBJ2-1|TRBV15
TGTGCCACCAGCAGCGCGGAACCCTACAATGAGCAGTTCTTC
CATSSAEPYNEQFF
>NA|once|TRBJ2-1|TRBV3-1/TRBV3-2
TGTGCCAGCAGCCAAGCGAGGTCTGCCGGTGTTGAGCAGTTCTTC
CASSQARSAGVEQFF
>NA|NA|TRBJ2-3|TRBV5-1
TGCGCCAGCAGCTTGGTTGAGAGGGGGACAGATACGCAGTATTTT
CASSLVERGTDTQYF
>NA|NA|TRBJ1-5|TRBV7-2
TGTGCCAGCAGCTTAATCAGGGGTGGGGATCAGCCCCAGCATTTT
CASSLIRGGDQPQHF
>TRBD1|NA|TRBJ1-2|TRBV18
TGTGCCAGCTCACCTCAGGGACAGACATATGGCTACACCTTC
CASSPQGQTYGYTF
>TRBD2|NA|TRBJ2-2|TRBV24-1
TGTGCCACCAGTGAGAATACGGGACTAGCGGGATCTCACACCGGGGAGCTGTTTTTT
CATSENTGLAGSHTGELFF
>TRBD2|NA|TRBJ2-7|TRBV19
TGTGCCAGTAGTAACAGCGGGGCCTCCTACGAGCAGTACTTC
CASSNSGASYEQYF
>NA|NA|TRBJ1-5|TRBV19
TGTGCCAGTACCCCCCGGAAGGCTCCGGGGCCCCAGCATTTT
CASTPRKAPGPQHF
>TRBD1|NA|TRBJ1-5|TRBV7-8
TGTGCCAGCAGCTTATCCCGGACAGGGGGCTATCAGCCCCAGCATTTT
CASSLSRTGGYQPQHF
>NA|NA|TRBJ1-6|TRBV9
TGTGCCAGCAGCGTAGATATACGCCTTCGGAATTCACCCCTCCACTTT
CASSVDIRLRNSPLHF
>TRBD1|NA|TRBJ2-2|TRBV10-3
TGTGCCATCAGGAGAACAGGGGGCGCGCGCACCGGGGAGCTGTTTTTT
CAIRRTGGARTGELFF
>NA|NA|TRBJ1-5|TRBV6-5
TGTGCCAGCAGTTACTCGACTAACGGCAATCAGCCCCAGCATTTT
CASSYSTNGNQPQHF
>TRBD1|NA|TRBJ2-3|TRBV28
TGTGCCAGCACCTGGGCCGACAGGGATGGCACAGATACGCAGTATTTT
CASTWADRDGTDTQYF
>TRBD2|NA|TRBJ2-3|TRBV27
TGTGCCAGCAGTCTGATAAGGACTAGTGCACAAGATACGCAGTATTTT
CASSLIRTSAQDTQYF
>TRBD1|NA|TRBJ1-1|TRBV5-1
TGCGCCAGCACCCCGGGACAGTCGAACTCCGAAGCTTTCTTT
CASTPGQSNSEAFF
>TRBD2|NA|TRBJ2-1|TRBV7-2
TGTGCCAGCAGCCCAAGCACTAGCGGCGGCCGTGAGAATGAGCAGTTCTTC
CASSPSTSGGRENEQFF
>TRBD1|NA|TRBJ1-1|TRBV7-3
TGTGCCAGCAGCACGACAGGGTTTAGCACTGAAGCTTTCTTT
CASSTTGFSTEAFF
>NA|NA|TRBJ2-5|TRBV14
TGTGCCAGCAGCCAAGATCTATTGGGCAAGACCCAGTACTTC
CASSQDLLGKTQYF
>NA|NA|TRBJ2-7|TRBV11-3
TGTGCCAGCAGCCCACAGGGTGGTAACTACGAGCAGTACTTC
CASSPQGGNYEQYF
>NA|NA|TRBJ2-7|TRBV4-3
TGCGCCAGCAGCCAAGGAGTAGCGGCACAAAGCTCCTACGAGCAGTACTTC
CASSQGVAAQSSYEQYF
>TRBD2|NA|TRBJ2-2|TRBV7-6
TGTGCCAGCAGCTTGTTAGCGGGAGTTACCGGGGAGCTGTTTTTT
CASSLLAGVTGELFF
>NA|once|TRBJ2-7|TRBV10-3
TGTGCCATCAGTGGACAGGACTACGAGCAGTACTTC
CAISGQDYEQYF
>TRBD2|NA|TRBJ2-3|TRBV7-9
TGTGCCAGTCCAGCGGGAGTATCCACAGATACGCAGTATTTT
CASPAGVSTDTQYF
>NA|NA|TRBJ1-2|TRBV5-4
TGTGCCAGCAGCTCCACGGGTTTCCTCTATGGCTACACCTTC
CASSSTGFLYGYTF
>NA|NA|TRBJ2-7|TRBV9
TGTGCCAGCAGCGTATCCCCCGAGCTAATCTACGAGCAGTACTTC
CASSVSPELIYEQYF
>TRBD1|NA|TRBJ2-7|TRBV28
TGTGCCAGCAGTGGAACGACAGGGGAGCAGTACTTC
CASSGTTGEQYF
>NA|few|TRBJ1-6|TRBV2
TGTGCCAGCATAGAGAGCTCCTATAATTCACCCCTCCACTTT
CASIESSYNSPLHF
>NA|NA|TRBJ2-2|TRBV25-1
TGTGCCAGCAGTGAATATGTGGGGCAATGGAACACCGGGGAGCTGTTTTTT
CASSEYVGQWNTGELFF
>TRBD1|NA|TRBJ1-3|TRBV28
TGTGCCAGCAGTTTGGGACAGGGGGCTAGAAACACCATATATTTT
CASSLGQGARNTIYF
>NA|NA|TRBJ1-1|TRBV19
TGTGCCAGTAGTTGGGGGCGTGAAGCTTTCTTT
CASSWGREAFF
>TRBD1|NA|TRBJ2-7|TRBV27
TGTGCCAGCAGTTTACGGCAGGGGGCAGACGAGCAGTACTTC
CASSLRQGADEQYF
>NA|NA|TRBJ2-7|TRBV12-3/TRBV12-4
TGTGCCAGCAGTCGCGGGTACGAGCAGTACTTC
CASSRGYEQYF
>NA|NA|TRBJ1-1|TRBV6-6
TGTGCCAGCAGAAAAGGCACCGGGACAAACACTGAAGCTTTCTTT
CASRKGTGTNTEAFF
>TRBD2|NA|TRBJ2-3|TRBV5-6
TGTGCCAGCAGCGGGGGGACTAGCCGCACAGATACGCAGTATTTT
CASSGGTSRTDTQYF
>NA|few|TRBJ1-5|TRBV27
TGTGCCAGCAGTAAACAGGGATATCAGCCCCAGCATTTT
CASSKQGYQPQHF
>TRBD1|NA|TRBJ2-7|TRBV29-1
TGCAGCGTAGCTGACAGGGGTGGGCAGTACTTC
CSVADRGGQYF
>TRBD2|NA|TRBJ2-1|TRBV11-3
TGTGCCAGCAGCTCCCACCTTAGCGGGAGCCAAGCCCCTGAGCAGTTCTTC
CASSSHLSGSQAPEQFF
>NA|NA|TRBJ1-1|TRBV29-1
TGCAGCGTTGACCCGGGACAAGCGATGAACACTGAAGCTTTCTTT
CSVDPGQAMNTEAFF
>NA|NA|TRBJ2-7|TRBV24-1
TGTGCCACCAGTGACAGGGGTGATTCCTACGAGCAGTACTTC
CATSDRGDSYEQYF
>TRBD1|NA|TRBJ2-7|TRBV23-1
TGCGCCAGCAGTCTCCCGGACAGGGGGAGGGAGCAGTACTTC
CASSLPDRGREQYF
>NA|NA|TRBJ2-7|TRBV9
TGTGCCAGCAGCGTAGGTGGCAGCGTTTACGAGCAGTACTTC
CASSVGGSVYEQYF
>TRBD2|NA|TRBJ2-3|TRBV7-2
TGTGCCAGCAGCGCAGCGGGAAGGAGCACAGATACGCAGTATTTT
CASSAAGRSTDTQYF
>TRBD2|once|TRBJ2-1|TRBV5-1
TGCGCCAGCAGCTTGGTCGGCGGGAGAAGCTACAATGAGCAGTTCTTC
CASSLVGGRSYNEQFF